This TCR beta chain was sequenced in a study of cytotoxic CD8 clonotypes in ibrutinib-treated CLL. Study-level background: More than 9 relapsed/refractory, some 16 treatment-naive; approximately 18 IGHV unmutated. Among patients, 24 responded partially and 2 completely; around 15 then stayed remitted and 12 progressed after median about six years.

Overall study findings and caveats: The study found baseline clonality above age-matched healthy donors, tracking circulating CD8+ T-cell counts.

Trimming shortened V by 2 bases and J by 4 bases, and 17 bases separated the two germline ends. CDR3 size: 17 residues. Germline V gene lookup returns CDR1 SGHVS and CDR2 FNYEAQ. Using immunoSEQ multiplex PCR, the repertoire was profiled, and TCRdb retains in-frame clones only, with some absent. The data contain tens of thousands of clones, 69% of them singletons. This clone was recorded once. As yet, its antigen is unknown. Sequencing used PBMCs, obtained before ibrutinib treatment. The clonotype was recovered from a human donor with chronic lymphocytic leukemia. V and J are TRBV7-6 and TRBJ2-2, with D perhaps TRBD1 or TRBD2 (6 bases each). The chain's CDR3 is CASSLFLEGGGTGELFF. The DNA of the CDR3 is TGTGCCAGCAGCTTATTTCTGGAGGGGGGAGGCACCGGGGAGCTGTTTTTT.